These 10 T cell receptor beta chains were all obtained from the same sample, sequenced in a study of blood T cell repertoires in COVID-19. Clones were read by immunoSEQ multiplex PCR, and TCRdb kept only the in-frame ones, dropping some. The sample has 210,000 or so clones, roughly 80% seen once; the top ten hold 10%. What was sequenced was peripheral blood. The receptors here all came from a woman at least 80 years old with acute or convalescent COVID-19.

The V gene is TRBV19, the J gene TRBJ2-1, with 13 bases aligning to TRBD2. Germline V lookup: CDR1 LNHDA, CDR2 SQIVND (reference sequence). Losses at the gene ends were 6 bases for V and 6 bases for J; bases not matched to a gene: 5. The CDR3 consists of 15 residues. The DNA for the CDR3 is TGTGCCAGTAGCGAGACTAGCGGGGGGCTCAATGAGCAGTTCTTC. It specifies CASSETSGGLNEQFF.

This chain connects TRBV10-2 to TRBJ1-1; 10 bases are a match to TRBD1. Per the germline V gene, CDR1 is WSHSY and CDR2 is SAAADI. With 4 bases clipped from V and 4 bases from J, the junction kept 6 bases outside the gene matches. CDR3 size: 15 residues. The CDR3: CASSGRQGAPTEAFF. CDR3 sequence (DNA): TGCGCCAGCAGTGGCCGACAGGGGGCACCCACTGAAGCTTTCTTT.

The CDR3 reads CASSSPSATTYPNNEQFF. The CDR3 nucleotides read TGTGCCAGTAGTAGTCCCTCCGCGACTACTTATCCTAACAATGAGCAGTTCTTC. The chain links TRBV19 to TRBJ2-1; D is possibly TRBD2 (5 bases). Germline CDR1 LNHDA, CDR2 SQIVND (reference sequence). The CDR3 contains 18 residues. V lost 4 bases and J 5 bases, leaving 24 bases between the germline ends.

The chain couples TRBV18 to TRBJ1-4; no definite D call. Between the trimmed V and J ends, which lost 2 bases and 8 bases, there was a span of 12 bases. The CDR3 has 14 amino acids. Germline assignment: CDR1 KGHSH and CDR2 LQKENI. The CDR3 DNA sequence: TGTGCCAGCTCACCAAGGAACGGGGTGGAAAAACTGTTTTTT. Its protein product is CASSPRNGVEKLFF.

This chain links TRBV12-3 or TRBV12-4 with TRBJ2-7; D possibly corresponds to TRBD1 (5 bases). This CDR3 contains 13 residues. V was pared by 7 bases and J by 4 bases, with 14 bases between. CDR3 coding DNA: TGTGCCAGCAATAAACCAGGGTCTTACGAGCAGTACTTC. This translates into CASNKPGSYEQYF.

CDR3 DNA: TGTGCCAGCAGTCTAGCGGGAGTCCACAATGAGCAGTTCTTC. It encodes CASSLAGVHNEQFF. The rearrangement uses TRBV9 and TRBJ2-1, with 10 bases lining up with TRBD2. Germline V lookup: CDR1 SGDLS, CDR2 YYNGEE. There are 14 residues in the CDR3. The V segment lost 5 bases and the J segment 5 bases; nucleotides outside the gene matches: 4.

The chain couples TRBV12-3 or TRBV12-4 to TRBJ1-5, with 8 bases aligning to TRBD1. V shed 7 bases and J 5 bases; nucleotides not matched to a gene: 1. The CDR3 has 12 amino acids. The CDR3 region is CASKQGDQPQHF. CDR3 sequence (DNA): TGTGCCAGCAAACAGGGGGATCAGCCCCAGCATTTT.

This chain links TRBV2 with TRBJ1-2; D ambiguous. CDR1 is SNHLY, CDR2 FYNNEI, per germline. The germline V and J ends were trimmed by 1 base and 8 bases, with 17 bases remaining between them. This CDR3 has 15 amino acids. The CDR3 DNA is TGTGCCAGCAGTGAAGAGGTCGCGGGGAGATCAGGCTACACCTTC. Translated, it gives CASSEEVAGRSGYTF.

The CDR3 nucleotides are TGTGCCAGCAGCCAGGGAGGTGGCACAGATACGCAGTATTTT. It specifies CASSQGGGTDTQYF. The gene calls are TRBV11-2 and TRBJ2-3, with TRBD2 as a possible D gene (6 bases). The CDR3 sequence is 14 residues long. CDR1 is SGHAT and CDR2 is FQNNGV in the germline V gene. Trimming took 5 bases from V and 1 from J, leaving 10 bases between them.

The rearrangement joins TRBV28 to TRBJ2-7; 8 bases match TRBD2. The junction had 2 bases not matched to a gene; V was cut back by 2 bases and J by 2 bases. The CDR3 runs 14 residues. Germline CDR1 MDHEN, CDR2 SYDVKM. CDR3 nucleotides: TGTGCCAGCAGTTTACCCGGGAGGGCCTACGAGCAGTACTTC. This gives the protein CASSLPGRAYEQYF.